The 24 T cell receptor beta chains below were found in one sample sequenced in a study of PD-1 blockade in classical Hodgkin lymphoma. Assay: immunoSEQ multiplex PCR; the TCRdb copy retains only in-frame clones and omits some. The sample consists of 50,000 or so clones, around 74% of them appearing once. Stated time point: cycle 4 day 1 (C4D1), after five to seven weeks of nivolumab. The patients all showed relapse after autologous stem cell transplantation, while their brentuximab vedotin exposure varied. This specimen consisted of peripheral blood mononuclear cells (PBMCs), obtained before the fourth cycle of nivolumab. The receptor set was obtained from a human donor with classical Hodgkin lymphoma.

The genes are TRBV14 and TRBJ2-3, with D perhaps assigned TRBD1 or TRBD2 (6 bases each). The CDR3 length is 18 residues. From germline, CDR1 is SGHDN and CDR2 FVKESK. The ends were cut back, 1 base at V and 2 bases at J, with 19 bases in the middle. CDR3 DNA: TGTGCCAGCAGCCAAGTCCGGGGGCGGGGAATCAACACAGATACGCAGTATTTT. It codes for CASSQVRGRGINTDTQYF.

The V and J genes are TRBV18 and TRBJ2-1; D might be TRBD1 (6 bases). The germline gives CDR1 KGHSH, CDR2 LQKENI. V was shortened by 3 bases and J by 2 bases, with 11 bases between the two germline ends. This CDR3 spans 15 amino acids. The CDR3 region has the DNA TGTGCCAGCTCACCTTTCGGGACAACCTACAATGAGCAGTTCTTC. Its protein is CASSPFGTTYNEQFF.

The table lists this clone with a count of one. This chain uses TRBV6-5 with TRBJ2-7; D remains unclear. The V end lost 4 bases, the J end lost 2 bases, and 15 bases lay between the germline ends. The CDR3 has 15 amino acids. The germline CDR1 and CDR2 sequences are MNHEY and SVGAGI. The CDR3 nucleotides are TGTGCCAGCAGTTCTGGTCCCAACCCAACCTACGAGCAGTACTTC. Translating it yields CASSSGPNPTYEQYF.

This clone came up a few times. The chain uses TRBV7-8 and TRBJ2-3; D call uncertain. V lost 2 bases to trimming and J lost 2 bases, with 8 bases between them. Germline-derived CDR1 and CDR2 are SGHVS and FQNEAQ. CDR3 length: 14 residues. The CDR3 DNA is TGTGCCAGCAGCTTAAAACGGGTCACAGATACGCAGTATTTT. Amino acid sequence: CASSLKRVTDTQYF.

The CDR3 DNA is TGTGCCAGCAGCTTAGCCTCAGAGACCTACGAGCAGTACTTC. It yields the protein CASSLASETYEQYF. The V and J genes are TRBV11-2 and TRBJ2-7, with D unresolved. V was pared by 1 base and J by 2 bases, with 9 bases between. Per the germline V gene, CDR1 is SGHAT and CDR2 is FQNNGV. This CDR3 is 14 amino acids long.

V is TRBV5-1 and J is TRBJ2-2; perhaps TRBD2 as D (5 bases). This CDR3 comprises 15 residues. With 0 bases removed from V and 2 bases from J, the gap between germline ends came to 8 bases. Germline loops: CDR1 SGHRS, CDR2 YFSETQ. The CDR3 here is CASSLAGGNTGELFF. As DNA, the CDR3 is TGCGCCAGCAGCTTGGCAGGAGGAAACACCGGGGAGCTGTTTTTT.

V usage is TRBV5-1 and J usage is TRBJ2-5, with 8 positions matching TRBD1. V was pared by 2 bases and J by 2 bases, with 2 bases of the junction left unmatched. The CDR3 spans 14 residues. Germline V lookup: CDR1 SGHRS, CDR2 YFSETQ. CDR3 DNA: TGCGCCAGCAGCTTACAGGGGGTACAAGAGACCCAGTACTTC. It specifies CASSLQGVQETQYF.

The sample holds a few counts of this clone. The chain joins TRBV28 to TRBJ2-1; D is ambiguous. The CDR3 covers 14 residues. V was clipped by 3 bases and J by 4 bases, with 10 bases between them. Germline V CDR1 and CDR2: MDHEN, SYDVKM. The CDR3 here is CASSLGRTYNEQFF. Written as DNA, the CDR3 is TGTGCCAGCAGTTTGGGCAGAACTTACAATGAGCAGTTCTTC.

The chain has TRBV6-6 and TRBJ2-7; D is unresolved. Trimming removed 6 bases from V and 0 bases from J, with 9 bases in between. Per the germline V gene, CDR1 is MNHNY and CDR2 is SVGAGI (reference sequence). The CDR3 is 13 amino acids. DNA of the CDR3: TGTGCCAGCAGAGGGCGCCTCTCCTACGAGCAGTACTTC. This encodes CASRGRLSYEQYF.

The gene calls are TRBV2 and TRBJ1-6; no firm D call. V lost 7 bases to trimming and J lost 6 bases, with 16 bases between them. The CDR3 runs to 15 residues. Germline assignment: CDR1 SNHLY and CDR2 FYNNEI. The CDR3 region is CASTRDSMSNSPLHF. The CDR3 nucleotides are TGTGCCAGCACACGGGATTCAATGAGTAATTCACCCCTCCACTTT.

This clone came up a few times. V usage is TRBV7-9 and J usage is TRBJ1-5; D perhaps matches TRBD1 (5 bases). The CDR3 contains 15 residues. The V gene's germline CDR1 is SEHNR and CDR2 FQNEAQ (reference sequence). The V gene lost 6 bases and the J gene lost 3 bases, with 15 bases spanning the gap. DNA of the CDR3: TGTGCCAGCAGGCCTGGGGGAGGGGACAATCAGCCCCAGCATTTT. This encodes CASRPGGGDNQPQHF. Supplemented by reference TRBV7-9 and TRBJ1-5, the full variable domain reads DTGVSQNPRHKITKRGQNVTFRCDPISEHNRLYWYRQTLGQGPEFLTYFQNEAQLEKSRLLSDRFSAERPKGSFSTLEIQRTEQGDSAMYLCASRPGGGDNQPQHFGDGTRLSIL.

CDR3 in DNA: TGCGCCAGCAGCTTCGCCTACGAGCAGTACTTC. This codes for CASSFAYEQYF. V and J are TRBV5-1 and TRBJ2-7, with D hard to call. Germline CDR1 SGHRS, CDR2 YFSETQ. Trimming shortened V by 2 bases and J by 2 bases, and 2 bases separated the two germline ends. The CDR3 spans 11 residues.

The rearrangement links TRBV28 to TRBJ1-2; TRBD1 matches 7 bases. V gave up 4 bases and J gave up 0 bases; unmatched junction bases: 2. CDR3 size: 14 residues. Germline V gene data show CDR1 as MDHEN and CDR2 as SYDVKM. This CDR3 is CASSWTGPNYGYTF. In nucleotides, the CDR3 is TGTGCCAGCAGTTGGACAGGCCCTAACTATGGCTACACCTTC.

Here the CDR3 DNA reads TGTGCCACCTATTTTACAGGGTTAAACTATGGCTACACCTTC. This translates into CATYFTGLNYGYTF. The chain employs TRBV10-3 and TRBJ1-2, with a tentative D call TRBD1 (6 bases). Trimming pared 10 bases from V and 2 bases from J, leaving 17 bases between. Germline V gene sequence: CDR1 ENHRY, CDR2 SYGVKD. CDR3 size: 14 residues.

This clone was found a few times. Other DNA sequences from this sample encode an identical CDR3 as well. The rearrangement uses TRBV6-5 and TRBJ1-4; D call uncertain. V was shortened by 4 bases and J by 0 bases, with 6 bases between the two germline ends. Germline lookup yields CDR1 MNHEY and CDR2 SVGAGI. This CDR3 is 14 amino acids long. CDR3 sequence (DNA): TGTGCCAGCAGTTTTCGCGCAACTAATGAAAAACTGTTTTTT. Its translation is CASSFRATNEKLFF.

The chain has TRBV6-6 and TRBJ2-2; 7 bases are a match to TRBD1. V dropped 7 bases and J dropped 4; count of bases not matched to a gene: 6. The CDR3 has 14 amino acids. Germline loops: CDR1 MNHNY, CDR2 SVGAGI (reference sequence). The CDR3 loop is CASTGTASTGELFF. Written as DNA, the CDR3 is TGTGCCAGCACCGGGACAGCGAGCACCGGGGAGCTGTTTTTT.

This chain links TRBV30 with TRBJ2-2; 14 positions agree with TRBD2. Losses at the gene ends were 6 bases for V and 8 bases for J; bases not matched to a gene: 11. The CDR3 runs to 16 residues. CDR1 and CDR2 from the germline V gene are GTSNPN and SVGIG (reference sequence). The CDR3 nucleotides read TGTGCCTGCCTCCCTCTGGGACTAGCGGGAGTTGGGGAGCTGTTTTTT. It is translated as CACLPLGLAGVGELFF.

A few counts support this clone. The genes are TRBV19 and TRBJ2-2; D remains unclear. The germline CDR1 and CDR2 sequences are LNHDA and SQIVND (reference sequence). V was shortened by 3 bases and J by 2 bases, with 7 bases between the two germline ends. This CDR3 contains 14 residues. The DNA of the CDR3 is TGTGCCAGTAGTATGAACCGTAACACCGGGGAGCTGTTTTTT. This gives the protein CASSMNRNTGELFF.

The rearrangement uses TRBV11-2 and TRBJ1-2; 8 bases line up with TRBD1. Losses at the gene ends were 1 base for V and 5 bases for J; bases not matched to a gene: 6. The CDR3 has 15 residues. The germline gives CDR1 SGHAT, CDR2 FQNNGV. This CDR3 reads CASSLAPQGGYGYTF. Here the CDR3 DNA reads TGTGCCAGCAGCTTAGCCCCACAGGGGGGTTATGGCTACACCTTC.

The J gene is TRBJ2-1, the V gene TRBV2; TRBD1 agrees at 9 bases. The CDR3 sequence is 13 residues long. Germline V lookup: CDR1 SNHLY, CDR2 FYNNEI. The V and J ends lost 7 bases and 8 bases, in that order; junction bases with no gene match: 6. The CDR3 spells CASNPDRGDEQFF. CDR3 nucleotide sequence: TGTGCCAGCAACCCGGACAGGGGAGATGAGCAGTTCTTC.

V gene TRBV6-5 combines with J gene TRBJ1-2; a possible D gene is TRBD1 (6 bases). Trimming stripped 4 bases from V and 4 bases from J, with 13 bases between. The CDR3 spans 14 residues. From germline, CDR1 is MNHEY and CDR2 SVGAGI. Here the CDR3 reads CASSSGGRAYGYTF. Written as DNA, the CDR3 is TGTGCCAGCAGTTCGGGGGGGCGCGCCTATGGCTACACCTTC.

The rearrangement links TRBV11-3 to TRBJ2-6; weak D call: TRBD1 (5 bases). This CDR3 has 17 residues. The germline V gene has CDR1 SGHNT and CDR2 YENEEA. Trimming removed 2 bases at V and 0 bases at J, with 11 bases between. CDR3 DNA: TGTGCCAGCAGCTTAAACAGGTTCTCCTCTGGGGCCAACGTCCTGACTTTC. Protein sequence: CASSLNRFSSGANVLTF.

The chain is built from TRBV19 and TRBJ2-7; D is tentatively TRBD1 or TRBD2 (5 bases each). This CDR3 is built from 13 residues. CDR1 LNHDA and CDR2 SQIVND come from the germline V gene (reference sequence). The V gene lost 5 bases and the J gene lost 3 bases, with 11 bases spanning the gap. CDR3 sequence: CASSEWGNYEQYF. The CDR3 coding sequence is TGTGCCAGTAGTGAATGGGGGAACTACGAGCAGTACTTC. The whole variable domain, filled in from reference TRBV19 and TRBJ2-7, reads DGGITQSPKYLFRKEGQNVTLSCEQNLNHDAMYWYRQDPGQGLRLIYYSQIVNDFQKGDIAEGYSVSREKKESFPLTVTSAQKNPTAFYLCASSEWGNYEQYFGPGTRLTVT.

This chain uses TRBV6-1 with TRBJ2-7; D remains unclear. The germline V and J ends were trimmed by 1 base and 2 bases, with 6 bases remaining between them. Germline V gene lookup returns CDR1 MNHNS and CDR2 SASEGT. This CDR3 spans 13 amino acids. The CDR3 coding sequence is TGTGCCAGCAGTGAAGGGCAACCCTACGAGCAGTACTTC. Its protein product is CASSEGQPYEQYF.